These T cell receptor beta chains were read from a single sample in a study of TIL therapy for anti-PD-1-resistant metastatic lung cancer. Produced via immunoSEQ multiplex PCR; TCRdb's table is partial and in-frame only. There are about 50,000 clones in the sample; less than 80% occur only once, and about 4.8% lies in the top ten. This material consisted of blood, taken at baseline. The receptors stem from a woman between 30 and 79 years old with non-small cell lung cancer. Each CDR3 is given with its conserved first and last residue. D genes are given only for firm matches. For some rows the clone size is stated as once, few or many, or as a class when expanded; others skip it.

clone_size	j_call	d_call	v_call	cdr3_aa	cdr3_nt
-	TRBJ2-1	-	TRBV20-1	CSATLGMEQFF	TGCAGTGCCACCCTGGGCATGGAGCAGTTCTTC
-	TRBJ2-2	TRBD2	TRBV25-1	CASSELDSGAGSIGELFF	TGTGCCAGCAGTGAATTGGATAGCGGGGCCGGGAGTATCGGGGAGCTGTTTTTT
-	TRBJ2-2	TRBD2	TRBV30	CAWSKASGGSFSGELFF	TGTGCCTGGAGTAAGGCTAGCGGGGGGTCCTTTTCCGGGGAGCTGTTTTTT
-	TRBJ1-3	-	TRBV6-5	CASSYAHGLTGNTIYF	TGTGCCAGCAGTTACGCACATGGACTAACGGGAAACACCATATATTTT
-	TRBJ2-4	TRBD2	TRBV4-2	CASSPLAGVEAKNIQYF	TGTGCCAGCAGCCCTCTAGCGGGGGTTGAAGCCAAAAACATTCAGTACTTC
-	TRBJ2-1	TRBD2	TRBV5-1	CASSPLLAGGPNEQFF	TGCGCCAGCAGCCCCTTACTAGCGGGAGGGCCTAATGAGCAGTTCTTC
-	TRBJ2-3	-	TRBV28	CASSLGTSWDTQYF	TGTGCCAGCAGTTTGGGGACTTCATGGGATACGCAGTATTTT
-	TRBJ1-4	-	TRBV2	CASSETTTNEKLFF	TGTGCCAGCAGTGAGACGACAACTAATGAAAAACTGTTTTTT
few	TRBJ1-2	TRBD1	TRBV7-9	CASSGDRGYGYGYTF	TGTGCCAGCAGCGGAGACAGGGGCTACGGCTATGGCTACACCTTC
-	TRBJ2-3	-	TRBV9	CASSVDPSTDTQYF	TGTGCCAGCAGCGTAGACCCTAGCACAGATACGCAGTATTTT
-	TRBJ2-2	-	TRBV27	CASSLGPTWDTGELFF	TGTGCCAGCAGTCTAGGGCCTACTTGGGACACCGGGGAGCTGTTTTTT
-	TRBJ2-7	-	TRBV10-3	CAISESNRPQYF	TGTGCCATCAGTGAGTCGAACCGGCCGCAGTACTTC
-	TRBJ2-2	-	TRBV9	CASSALVTGELFF	TGTGCCAGCAGCGCTTTGGTCACCGGGGAGCTGTTTTTT
few	TRBJ1-1	-	TRBV6-1	CASSESVSLFGEAFF	TGTGCCAGCAGTGAATCAGTATCCTTATTCGGTGAAGCTTTCTTT
-	TRBJ1-2	-	TRBV5-6	CASSLETYVYTF	TGTGCCAGCAGCTTGGAAACCTATGTCTACACCTTC
-	TRBJ2-5	TRBD1	TRBV7-3	CASSWTGGGETQYF	TGTGCCAGCAGCTGGACAGGGGGAGGGGAGACCCAGTACTTC
-	TRBJ2-6	-	TRBV27	CASSLRGTAYSGANVLTF	TGTGCCAGCAGTTTACGAGGGACCGCATACTCTGGGGCCAACGTCCTGACTTTC
few	TRBJ1-1	-	TRBV19	CASSGLNTEAFF	TGTGCCAGTAGTGGGTTGAACACTGAAGCTTTCTTT
-	TRBJ2-2	-	TRBV10-3	CAISETVARGELFF	TGTGCCATCAGTGAAACAGTGGCTCGCGGGGAGCTGTTTTTT
-	TRBJ2-5	-	TRBV5-1	CASSATSTTETQYF	TGCGCCAGCAGCGCGACTAGTACAACAGAGACCCAGTACTTC
-	TRBJ2-3	-	TRBV5-1	CASSLVPGAWEDTQYF	TGCGCCAGCAGCTTGGTTCCAGGGGCGTGGGAAGATACGCAGTATTTT
-	TRBJ2-5	-	TRBV5-4	CASSLSTGQETQYF	TGTGCCAGCAGCTTAAGCACAGGGCAAGAGACCCAGTACTTC
-	TRBJ1-2	-	TRBV21-1	CASSLQGQLNYGYTF	TGTGCCAGCAGTCTTCAGGGACAGTTAAACTATGGCTACACCTTC
-	TRBJ1-2	-	TRBV6-1	CASSEAGWTDPRGYTF	TGTGCCAGCAGTGAAGCGGGTTGGACTGACCCGCGGGGCTACACCTTC
-	TRBJ2-1	-	TRBV5-1	CASSLGSNEQFF	TGCGCCAGCAGCTTGGGTAGCAATGAGCAGTTCTTC
-	TRBJ2-7	-	TRBV21-1	CASSAEQGRGDEQYF	TGTGCCAGCAGCGCCGAACAGGGGAGAGGGGACGAGCAGTACTTC
-	TRBJ1-4	TRBD1	TRBV7-9	CASSSPAGTGVTEKLFF	TGTGCCAGCAGCTCCCCCGCCGGGACAGGGGTCACTGAAAAACTGTTTTTT
-	TRBJ1-1	TRBD1	TRBV28	CASSLSVTGETEAFF	TGTGCCAGCAGTTTGTCGGTGACAGGGGAGACTGAAGCTTTCTTT
few	TRBJ1-2	TRBD1	TRBV28	CASSLPDRGGYGYTF	TGTGCCAGCAGTTTGCCGGACAGGGGGGGTTATGGCTACACCTTC
-	TRBJ2-7	-	TRBV21-1	CASSKELGLAGVYEQYF	TGTGCCAGCAGCAAAGAGCTCGGACTAGCGGGTGTATACGAGCAGTACTTC
few	TRBJ2-5	-	TRBV29-1	CSVEDLGHRPTQETQYF	TGCAGCGTTGAAGATCTTGGGCATCGGCCTACTCAAGAGACCCAGTACTTC
-	TRBJ2-1	-	TRBV5-6	CASSAGPGSYNEQFF	TGTGCCAGCAGTGCGGGCCCAGGCTCCTACAATGAGCAGTTCTTC
-	TRBJ2-7	-	TRBV7-9	CASSTPGYEQYF	TGTGCCAGCAGCACCCCGGGCTACGAGCAGTACTTC
-	TRBJ1-2	-	TRBV2	CASSKQGPNYGYTF	TGTGCCAGCAGTAAGCAGGGTCCTAACTATGGCTACACCTTC
-	TRBJ2-2	-	TRBV7-7	CASSPHHGAPGVGELFF	TGTGCCAGCAGCCCGCACCACGGGGCCCCCGGCGTCGGGGAGCTGTTTTTT
-	TRBJ2-5	-	TRBV5-6	CASSATGQETQYF	TGTGCCAGCAGCGCGACAGGCCAAGAGACCCAGTACTTC
-	TRBJ2-3	-	TRBV30	CAWSQSGDTQYF	TGTGCCTGGAGTCAATCAGGGGATACGCAGTATTTT
-	TRBJ1-2	TRBD1	TRBV5-5	CASSIGQGIYGYTF	TGTGCCAGCAGCATTGGACAGGGAATCTATGGCTACACCTTC
-	TRBJ1-1	TRBD1	TRBV6-1	CATRGGTEAFF	TGTGCCACCAGGGGGGGCACTGAAGCTTTCTTT
-	TRBJ1-4	TRBD1	TRBV27	CASSSTQGVEKLFF	TGTGCCAGCAGTTCGACTCAGGGGGTTGAAAAACTGTTTTTT
-	TRBJ2-3	TRBD2	TRBV2	CASKAGGHTDTQYF	TGTGCCAGCAAAGCGGGAGGCCACACAGATACGCAGTATTTT
once	TRBJ1-1	-	TRBV27	CARLYYCLNTEAFF	-
-	TRBJ2-2	TRBD1	TRBV5-1	CASSGTGTTGELFF	TGCGCCAGCAGTGGGACAGGGACCACCGGGGAGCTGTTTTTT
-	TRBJ1-1	TRBD1	TRBV18	CASSPDRDTEAFF	TGTGCCAGCTCACCCGACAGGGACACTGAAGCTTTCTTT
-	TRBJ2-3	-	TRBV25-1	CASGLGSDLSF	TGTGCCAGCGGGTTGGGATCCGACCTATCATTT
-	TRBJ1-3	-	TRBV11-2	CASSPNGNTIYF	TGTGCCAGCAGTCCGAATGGAAACACCATATATTTT
-	TRBJ1-1	TRBD1	TRBV7-9	CASSDNRDREPEAFF	TGTGCCAGCAGCGACAACCGGGACAGGGAACCTGAAGCTTTCTTT
-	TRBJ1-2	-	TRBV18	CASSPQERQASAYGYTF	TGTGCCAGCTCACCACAGGAAAGACAGGCCAGTGCGTATGGCTACACCTTC